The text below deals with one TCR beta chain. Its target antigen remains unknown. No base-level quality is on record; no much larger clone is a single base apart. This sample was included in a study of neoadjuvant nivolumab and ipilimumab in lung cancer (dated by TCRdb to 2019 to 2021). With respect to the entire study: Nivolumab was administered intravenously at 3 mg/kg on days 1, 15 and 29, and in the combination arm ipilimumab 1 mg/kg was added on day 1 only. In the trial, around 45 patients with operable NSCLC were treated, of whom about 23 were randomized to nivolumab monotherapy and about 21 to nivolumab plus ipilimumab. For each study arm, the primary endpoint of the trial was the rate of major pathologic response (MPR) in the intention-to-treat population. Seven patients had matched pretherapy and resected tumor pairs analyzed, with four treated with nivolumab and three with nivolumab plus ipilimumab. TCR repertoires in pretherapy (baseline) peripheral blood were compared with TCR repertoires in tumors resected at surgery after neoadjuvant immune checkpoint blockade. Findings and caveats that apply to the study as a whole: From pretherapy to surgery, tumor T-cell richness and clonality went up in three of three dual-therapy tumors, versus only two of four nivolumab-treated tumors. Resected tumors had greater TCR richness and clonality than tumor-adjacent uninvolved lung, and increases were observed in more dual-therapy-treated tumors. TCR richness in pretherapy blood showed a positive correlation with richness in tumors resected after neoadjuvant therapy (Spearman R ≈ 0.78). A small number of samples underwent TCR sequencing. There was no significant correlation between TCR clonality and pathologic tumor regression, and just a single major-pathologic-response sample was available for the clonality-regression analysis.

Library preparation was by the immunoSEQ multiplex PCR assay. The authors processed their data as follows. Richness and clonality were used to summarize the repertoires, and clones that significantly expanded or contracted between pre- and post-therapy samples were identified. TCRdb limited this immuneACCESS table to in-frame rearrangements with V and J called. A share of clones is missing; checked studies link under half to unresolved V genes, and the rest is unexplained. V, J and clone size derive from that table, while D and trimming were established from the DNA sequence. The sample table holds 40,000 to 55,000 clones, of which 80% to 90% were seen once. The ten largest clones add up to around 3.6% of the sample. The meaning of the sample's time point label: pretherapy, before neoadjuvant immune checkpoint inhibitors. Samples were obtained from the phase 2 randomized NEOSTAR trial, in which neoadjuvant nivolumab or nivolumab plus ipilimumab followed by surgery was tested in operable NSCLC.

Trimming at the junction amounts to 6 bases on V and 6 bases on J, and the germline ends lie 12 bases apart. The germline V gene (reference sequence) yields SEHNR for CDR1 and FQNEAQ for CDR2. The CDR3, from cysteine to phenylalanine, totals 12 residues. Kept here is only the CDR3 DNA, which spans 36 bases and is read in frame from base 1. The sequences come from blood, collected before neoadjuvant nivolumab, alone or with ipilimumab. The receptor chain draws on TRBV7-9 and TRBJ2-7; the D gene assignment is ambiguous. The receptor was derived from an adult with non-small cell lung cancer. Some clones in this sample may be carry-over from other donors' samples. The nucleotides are TGTGCCAGCAGTAACTCAGCCGGCGAGCAGTACTTC. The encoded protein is CASSNSAGEQYF.